The rows below give T cell receptor beta chains drawn from one sample of a study of cytomegalovirus exposure and HLA in healthy donors. The assay was immunoSEQ multiplex PCR, and TCRdb's table has in-frame clones only and misses some. The sample has under 150,000 clones, around 85% seen once. Material for sequencing was PBMCs. The receptor source for this set is a man aged 40-50 years in good health and CMV-seropositive. CDR3s include the opening cysteine and the closing phenylalanine or tryptophan. The D gene is left open where the match is weak. Clone size is given for some rows only: seen once, a few or many times, or a class if the clone is expanded.

>-|TRBV2|TRBJ2-1|14|-
TGTGCCGGCTCATTGGAGTACACCTACAATGAGCAGTTCTTC
CAGSLEYTYNEQFF
>-|TRBV18|TRBJ2-7|13|TRBD1
TGTGCCAGCTCTAGGGGACAGGACTACGAGCAGTACTTC
CASSRGQDYEQYF
>-|TRBV27|TRBJ2-1|11|-
TGTGCCAGCCACAATAAGCGGATAGAGTTCTTC
CASHNKRIEFF
>-|TRBV27|TRBJ1-2|18|-
TGTGCCAGCAGTCCATCAGGGGTTTATTTTAGTTTAAACTATGGCTACACCTTC
CASSPSGVYFSLNYGYTF
>-|TRBV7-9|TRBJ1-4|15|TRBD1
TGTGCCAGCAGCTTAGTGACAGGGCAGAGTGAAAAACTGTTTTTT
CASSLVTGQSEKLFF
>-|TRBV5-1|TRBJ1-2|14|-
TGCGCCAGCAGCTTCTGGGGGGTTAACTATGGCTACACCTTC
CASSFWGVNYGYTF
>-|TRBV4-2|TRBJ2-7|14|-
TGTGCCAGCAGCCAAGACTGGGGGGCCTACGAGCAGTACTTC
CASSQDWGAYEQYF
>-|TRBV2|TRBJ2-7|14|-
TGTGCCAGCAAAGTCGAGGGCAGGTTAAGCGAGCAGTACTTC
CASKVEGRLSEQYF
>-|TRBV5-5|TRBJ2-7|13|-
TGTGCCAGCAGCTTTTACGGTTCCTACGAGCAGTACTTC
CASSFYGSYEQYF
>-|TRBV30|TRBJ2-7|11|-
TGTGCCTGGAGTGTACAACAGTTGACGTACTTC
CAWSVQQLTYF
>-|TRBV7-2|TRBJ1-2|13|-
TGTGCCAGCAGCTCCTTGACAGGCCTCGGCTACACCTTC
CASSSLTGLGYTF
>-|TRBV13|TRBJ2-1|16|TRBD2
TGTGCCAGCAGCGTCGCTTTAGCGGGGGTTTACAATGAGCAGTTCTTC
CASSVALAGVYNEQFF
>-|TRBV7-9|TRBJ1-2|14|TRBD1
TGTGCCAGCAGCTCAACCTCAGGGGGCTATGGCTACACCTTC
CASSSTSGGYGYTF
>once|TRBV11-3|TRBJ1-3|15|TRBD1
TGTGCCAGCAGCAACGCGGGACAGCCAGGAAACACCATATATTTT
CASSNAGQPGNTIYF
>-|TRBV30|TRBJ1-5|13|-
TGTGCCTGGAGTGTGGACAGATACCAGCCCCAGCATTTT
CAWSVDRYQPQHF
>few|TRBV30|TRBJ1-3|15|-
TGTGCCTGGAGGCAGGTCGTCGTCTCTGGAAACACCATATATTTT
CAWRQVVVSGNTIYF
>-|TRBV6-5|TRBJ1-6|15|TRBD1
TGCGCCAGCAGTCCTCACGGGACAGGGACCCCTCCCCTCCACTTT
CASSPHGTGTPPLHF
>-|TRBV19|TRBJ1-5|12|-
TGTGCCAGTAGATTAGGGGGACAGCCCCAGCATTTT
CASRLGGQPQHF
>-|TRBV5-1|TRBJ2-5|14|-
TGCGCCAGCAGCTTGGTTGGGGCCCAAGAGACCCAGTACTTC
CASSLVGAQETQYF
>-|TRBV30|TRBJ1-1|14|-
TGTGCCTGGAGTTTAGTTGGACTTAACACTGAAGCTTTCTTT
CAWSLVGLNTEAFF
>-|TRBV13|TRBJ2-3|13|-
TGTGCCAGCAGCTTAGCCAGGTCAGATACGCAGTATTTT
CASSLARSDTQYF
>-|TRBV6-5|TRBJ1-6|16|-
TGTGCCAGCAGTTACGACCAGGTCGGCTATAATTCACCCCTCCACTTT
CASSYDQVGYNSPLHF
>-|TRBV4-1|TRBJ2-1|15|-
TGCGCCAGCAGCCCAGGGGGCGGGGGGGCTGGGGAGCAGTTCTTC
CASSPGGGGAGEQFF
>-|TRBV15|TRBJ2-7|12|TRBD1
TGTGCCACCAGCAGAGAGACAGGGGAGCAGTACTTC
CATSRETGEQYF
>-|TRBV19|TRBJ2-1|15|TRBD1
TGTGCCAGTAGTGAGGGACAGGGGGCCCCGAATGAGCAGTTCTTC
CASSEGQGAPNEQFF
>-|TRBV5-1|TRBJ2-3|14|-
TGCGCCAGCAGCTCAAACTGGGAGACAGATACGCAGTATTTT
CASSSNWETDTQYF
>-|TRBV7-8|TRBJ1-2|15|TRBD1
TGTGCCAGCAGCTTAGACGGGACAGGGGGTGGCGGCTACACCTTC
CASSLDGTGGGGYTF
>-|TRBV9|TRBJ1-4|16|TRBD1
TGTGCCAGCAGCCCCGACAGGGGGCCGCCTGATGAAAAACTGTTTTTT
CASSPDRGPPDEKLFF
>-|TRBV7-2|TRBJ2-5|15|TRBD2
TGTGCCAGCAGCGCTAGCGGGGGGGCGGGAGAGACCCAGTACTTC
CASSASGGAGETQYF
>-|TRBV7-9|TRBJ2-3|14|-
TGTGCCAGCAGCTTAAGGTCAGGGTGGGATACGCAGTATTTT
CASSLRSGWDTQYF
>-|TRBV27|TRBJ2-7|15|TRBD1
TGTGCCAGCAGTTTAAAGACAGGGGGCCTATACGAGCAGTACTTC
CASSLKTGGLYEQYF
>-|TRBV12-5|TRBJ2-1|15|-
TGTGCTAGTGTCAGTTCCCTTAACCAGGGGAATGAGCAGTTCTTC
CASVSSLNQGNEQFF
>-|TRBV10-3|TRBJ1-1|14|-
TGTGCCATCAGTGAGCGGGGGACCAACACTGAAGCTTTCTTT
CAISERGTNTEAFF
>-|TRBV6-1|TRBJ2-1|15|TRBD1
TGTGCCAGCAGTGAAGCTACAGGGGGACACAATGAGCAGTTCTTC
CASSEATGGHNEQFF
>-|TRBV15|TRBJ2-5|15|TRBD1
TGTGCCACCCGAATGGAGGGGACAGGCCAAGAGACCCAGTACTTC
CATRMEGTGQETQYF